This T cell receptor beta chain was sequenced for a study of T cells in Graves' hyperthyroidism and ophthalmopathy (dated by TCRdb to the late 2010s). General notes on the study: Peripheral blood samples were taken at initial diagnosis, before any treatment was given. TCR V-J signatures able to tell the groups apart were searched for in a discovery cohort of 90 to 100 patients, of whom more than 40 had Graves' ophthalmopathy and roughly 58 had stable Graves' hyperthyroidism. Whether ophthalmopathy could be predicted prospectively was tested in an independent validation cohort made up of roughly 19 hyperthyroidism patients plus 17 patients who later progressed to ophthalmopathy. The 100 discovery patients were randomly split 7:3 into training and test sets. The study also compared thyroid tissue and blood T-cell repertoires from several Graves' hyperthyroidism patients. After blood sampling, hyperthyroidism patients were treated with methimazole at a starting dose of 30 mg daily, and ophthalmopathy patients were treated with high-dose intravenous methylprednisolone. According to the paper, TCR Vbeta CDR3 sequencing was carried out on 135 peripheral blood samples, which came from around 43 ophthalmopathy, roughly 75 hyperthyroidism and 17 progressor patients. Broader findings and caveats from the paper: Most expanded thyroid clonotypes (frequency above 0.001) were also found in blood, which suggests that blood repertoires may mirror thyroid immune responses. In validation, progression to ophthalmopathy was predicted by the model with around 71% sensitivity and roughly 72% specificity, a median of about 6 months before onset. Sample size was not statistically predetermined, and investigators were not blinded to group allocation. A 13 V-J signature model separated ophthalmopathy from stable hyperthyroidism, with over 85% sensitivity and 81% to 83% specificity in cross-validation and 80%/75% in testing.

A patient counted as having stable Graves' hyperthyroidism if no progression to ophthalmopathy occurred over 18 months of follow-up. Hyperthyroidism patients were newly diagnosed, had a disease duration of under 2 months, and were aged 18 to 65 years. Any patient with an uncontrolled infection, another autoimmune disease, pregnancy or lactation was excluded. Diagnoses were based on clinical symptoms, serum thyroxine and TRAb, thyroid ultrasound and orbital computed tomography. PBMCs were isolated from more than 8 ml of fresh peripheral blood by Ficoll-Paque density gradient centrifugation. Total RNA was extracted using Trizol reagent, and RNA quality was assessed on an Agilent 2100 Bioanalyzer. As regards this clonotype: Its antigen is unknown. Base qualities are not provided; no much larger clone lies one nucleotide away.

The TCR beta CDR3 regions were amplified from RNA transcripts. For the first round of RT-PCR on the TCR CDR3, the HTBI primer set was used together with the Qiagen OneStep RT-PCR kit. Libraries were constructed in a second round of multiplex PCR, after which size selection and purification were carried out. Libraries were sequenced paired-end with 100 bp reads on an Illumina HiSeq2000. As for how the authors treated the data: SOAPnuke was used to process the raw data, removing reads that contained adapters or uncalled bases, had a mean Phred below 15, or lacked an exact match to the constant primer or identifier. COPE v1.2.5 was used to merge high-quality paired reads, and clonotypes were defined as unique nucleotide sequences. Clonotypes were aligned to IMGT TRBV, TRBD and TRBJ reference segments using MiTCR v1.1. Analysis was restricted to V-J combinations with a frequency above 0.0001, which covered 99.2% of repertoires. The TCS score was defined as the ratio of F50 (clonal expansion) to E x V (chaos), calculated using BLOSUM62-based TCRdist between CDR3 peptides within each V-J. Welch's t-statistics and random forest reduced 514 V-J features to around 14, which were used in a naive Bayes classifier (R e1071). The Morisita-Horn index was used to measure how similar the thyroid and blood repertoires were. TCRdb trimmed the raw reads at Q25, called clones with MiXCR and kept productive beta chains. Rows with one shared CDR3 protein collapse into an entry with the most common genes and DNA. The V and J calls follow TCRdb's processing rather than the paper's. The sample includes 700,000 to 950,000 distinct CDR3 sequences, with around a third observed a single time. Around 29% of the sample is in the top ten clones.

The source of this sequence is a woman aged 40 to 50 with Graves' hyperthyroidism. The material sequenced was blood.

The CDR3 protein is CASVVAGNSNQPQHF. The DNA is as follows: TGTGCCAGCGTTGTGGCAGGGAATAGCAATCAGCCCCAGCATTTT. The rearrangement joined TRBV25-1 to TRBJ1-5, and possibly TRBD1, on 5 matching bases. Between the V and J ends, shortened by 8 bases and 0 bases respectively, the junction contains 14 bases. The CDR3 has 15 amino acids, counting the end cysteine and phenylalanine. Just the 45-base CDR3 DNA is kept, in frame starting at base 1. CDR1 MGHDK and CDR2 SYGVNS were looked up in the germline V gene.